Following are 13 T cell receptor beta chains from one sample sequenced in a study of CD8+ T cells in alopecia areata. Treatment specified: oral pan-JAK inhibitor, 5-10 mg twice daily. Sequencing templates came from extracted RNA that was reverse transcribed into cDNA. Some clones are missing from TCRdb's copy, which holds only in-frame ones; the method was immunoSEQ multiplex PCR. The profile shows hundreds of thousands of clones, nearly 60% of them singletons. The sample in question was CD4+ T cells sorted from blood, obtained at week 24, from a patient treated with tofacitinib. Receptors originate from a human donor with alopecia areata.

The chain recombines TRBV7-8 with TRBJ2-7; TRBD1 matches 8 bases. V lost 5 bases to trimming and J lost 4 bases; unmatched junction nucleotides: 7. Germline V gives CDR1 SGHVS, CDR2 FQNEAQ. This CDR3 contains 14 residues. CDR3 amino acids: CASSHGQGPYEQYF. The DNA of the CDR3 is TGTGCCAGCAGCCATGGACAGGGCCCTTACGAGCAGTACTTC.

The chain has TRBV2 and TRBJ2-1; tentative D call: TRBD2 (5 bases). Germline V gene sequence: CDR1 SNHLY, CDR2 FYNNEI. V lost 6 bases to trimming and J lost 0 bases, with 12 bases between them. The CDR3 has 15 residues. The CDR3 coding sequence is TGTGCCAGCAGGAAGGACTCGAGCTCCTACAATGAGCAGTTCTTC. Translating gives CASRKDSSSYNEQFF.

The V and J genes are TRBV29-1 and TRBJ2-3; no clear D. The CDR3 runs 14 residues. The V gene's germline CDR1 is SQVTM and CDR2 ANQGSEA. V gave up 4 bases and J gave up 1 base, with 12 bases separating them. CDR3 residues: CSVAPPGRTDTQYF. The CDR3 coding sequence is TGCAGCGTTGCCCCTCCCGGGCGCACAGATACGCAGTATTTT.

The genes are TRBV5-1 and TRBJ2-7; possible D gene TRBD1, 5 bases. Germline assignment: CDR1 SGHRS and CDR2 YFSETQ. CDR3 size: 12 residues. Trimming removed 4 bases from V and 7 bases from J, with 12 bases in between. The CDR3 DNA is TGCGCCAGCAGCCTAGGGGTACGGGAGCAGTACTTC. Translating it yields CASSLGVREQYF.

The chain links TRBV6-5 to TRBJ2-7; D call uncertain. V was shortened by 0 bases and J by 6 bases, with 15 bases between the two germline ends. Germline V gives CDR1 MNHEY, CDR2 SVGAGI. This CDR3 spans 15 amino acids. CDR3 region: CASSYSAVHAIEQYF. CDR3 DNA: TGTGCCAGCAGTTACTCTGCGGTACATGCTATCGAGCAGTACTTC.

Here the CDR3 DNA reads TGTGCCAGCAGTTTAGGACAGGACAAAAACATTCAGTACTTC. As protein: CASSLGQDKNIQYF. The chain joins TRBV28 to TRBJ2-4; 7 bases fit TRBD1. Trimming removed 2 bases from V and 3 bases from J; junction bases left unmatched: 1. The CDR3 spans 14 residues. Germline-derived CDR1 and CDR2 are MDHEN and SYDVKM.

The rearrangement uses TRBV6-1 and TRBJ1-6; D perhaps matches TRBD1 (6 bases). Trimming took off 4 bases at V and 7 bases at J, with 14 bases between the two ends. CDR3 length: 15 amino acids. Germline CDR1 MNHNS, CDR2 SASEGT. CDR3 in amino acids: CASSALDRTNSPLHF. The CDR3 DNA sequence: TGTGCCAGCAGTGCCCTCGACAGGACGAATTCACCCCTCCACTTT.

The rearrangement links TRBV29-1 to TRBJ2-5; 7 nucleotides align to TRBD1. CDR1 is SQVTM and CDR2 is ANQGSEA in the germline V gene. The CDR3 spans 14 residues. After removal of 7 bases from V and 5 bases from J, the junction contained 13 bases not matched to a gene. CDR3 protein: CSAVRETGLETQYF. As DNA, the CDR3 is TGCAGCGCTGTACGCGAGACAGGGTTGGAGACCCAGTACTTC.

The chain is built from TRBV9 and TRBJ2-5; 8 bases are shared with TRBD1. This CDR3 spans 15 amino acids. CDR1 is SGDLS and CDR2 is YYNGEE in the germline V gene. Unmatched junction bases numbered 4, after V lost 1 base and J lost 2 bases. CDR3 nucleotides: TGTGCCAGCAGCGTAAGAACAGGGGGACAAGAGACCCAGTACTTC. Amino acids: CASSVRTGGQETQYF.

Concerning this clone: The sample has other DNA sequences that encode this CDR3 too. The V gene is TRBV5-1, the J gene TRBJ2-1; 8 nucleotides match TRBD1. CDR3 length: 15 amino acids. Germline lookup yields CDR1 SGHRS and CDR2 YFSETQ. Trimming took 0 bases from V and 5 from J; bases not matched to a gene: 4. The CDR3 coding sequence is TGCGCCAGCAGCTTGGGACAGGGGCGGAACAATGAGCAGTTCTTC. Amino acids: CASSLGQGRNNEQFF. The full variable domain, rest sourced from reference TRBV5-1 and TRBJ2-1, is KAGVTQTPRYLIKTRGQQVTLSCSPISGHRSVSWYQQTPGQGLQFLFEYFSETQRNKGNFPGRFSGRQFSNSRSEMNVSTLELGDSALYLCASSLGQGRNNEQFFGPGTRLTVL.

This rearrangement joins TRBV25-1 to TRBJ1-1; possibly TRBD1 for D (5 bases). Germline CDR1 and CDR2: MGHDK and SYGVNS. The CDR3 totals 17 residues. V lost 2 bases and J lost 5, with 21 bases in between. CDR3 coding DNA: TGTGCCAGCAGTGAAGCCAGGCAGGGACTGTGGTATACTGAAGCTTTCTTT. Translating it yields CASSEARQGLWYTEAFF. The whole variable domain, remainder taken from reference TRBV25-1 and TRBJ1-1, is EADIYQTPRYLVIGTGKKITLECSQTMGHDKMYWYQQDPGMELHLIHYSYGVNSTEKGDLSSESTVSRIRTEHFPLTLESARPSHTSQYLCASSEARQGLWYTEAFFGQGTRLTVV.

V and J are TRBV7-6 and TRBJ2-2; D is perhaps TRBD1 (5 bases). The CDR3 covers 16 residues. The germline V and J ends were trimmed by 5 bases and 7 bases, with 20 bases remaining between them. In germline, CDR1 is SGHVS, CDR2 FNYEAQ. CDR3 DNA sequence: TGTGCCAGCAGCCCTACCCCGACTGGTAGGGGCGGGGAGCTGTTTTTT. Translation gives CASSPTPTGRGGELFF. Combining the CDR3 with reference TRBV7-6 and TRBJ2-2 gives the whole variable domain GAGVSQSPRYKVTKRGQDVALRCDPISGHVSLYWYRQALGQGPEFLTYFNYEAQQDKSGLPNDRFSAERPEGSISTLTIQRTEQRDSAMYRCASSPTPTGRGGELFFGEGSRLTVL.

V and J are TRBV11-3 and TRBJ2-1; TRBD2 aligns across 9 bases. The CDR3 is 15 residues long. The germline CDR1 and CDR2 sequences are SGHNT and YENEEA. Losses at the gene ends were 5 bases for V and 3 bases for J; bases not matched to a gene: 5. CDR3 bases: TGTGCCAGCAGCGATGGACTAGCGAGCTACAATGAGCAGTTCTTC. It translates to CASSDGLASYNEQFF.